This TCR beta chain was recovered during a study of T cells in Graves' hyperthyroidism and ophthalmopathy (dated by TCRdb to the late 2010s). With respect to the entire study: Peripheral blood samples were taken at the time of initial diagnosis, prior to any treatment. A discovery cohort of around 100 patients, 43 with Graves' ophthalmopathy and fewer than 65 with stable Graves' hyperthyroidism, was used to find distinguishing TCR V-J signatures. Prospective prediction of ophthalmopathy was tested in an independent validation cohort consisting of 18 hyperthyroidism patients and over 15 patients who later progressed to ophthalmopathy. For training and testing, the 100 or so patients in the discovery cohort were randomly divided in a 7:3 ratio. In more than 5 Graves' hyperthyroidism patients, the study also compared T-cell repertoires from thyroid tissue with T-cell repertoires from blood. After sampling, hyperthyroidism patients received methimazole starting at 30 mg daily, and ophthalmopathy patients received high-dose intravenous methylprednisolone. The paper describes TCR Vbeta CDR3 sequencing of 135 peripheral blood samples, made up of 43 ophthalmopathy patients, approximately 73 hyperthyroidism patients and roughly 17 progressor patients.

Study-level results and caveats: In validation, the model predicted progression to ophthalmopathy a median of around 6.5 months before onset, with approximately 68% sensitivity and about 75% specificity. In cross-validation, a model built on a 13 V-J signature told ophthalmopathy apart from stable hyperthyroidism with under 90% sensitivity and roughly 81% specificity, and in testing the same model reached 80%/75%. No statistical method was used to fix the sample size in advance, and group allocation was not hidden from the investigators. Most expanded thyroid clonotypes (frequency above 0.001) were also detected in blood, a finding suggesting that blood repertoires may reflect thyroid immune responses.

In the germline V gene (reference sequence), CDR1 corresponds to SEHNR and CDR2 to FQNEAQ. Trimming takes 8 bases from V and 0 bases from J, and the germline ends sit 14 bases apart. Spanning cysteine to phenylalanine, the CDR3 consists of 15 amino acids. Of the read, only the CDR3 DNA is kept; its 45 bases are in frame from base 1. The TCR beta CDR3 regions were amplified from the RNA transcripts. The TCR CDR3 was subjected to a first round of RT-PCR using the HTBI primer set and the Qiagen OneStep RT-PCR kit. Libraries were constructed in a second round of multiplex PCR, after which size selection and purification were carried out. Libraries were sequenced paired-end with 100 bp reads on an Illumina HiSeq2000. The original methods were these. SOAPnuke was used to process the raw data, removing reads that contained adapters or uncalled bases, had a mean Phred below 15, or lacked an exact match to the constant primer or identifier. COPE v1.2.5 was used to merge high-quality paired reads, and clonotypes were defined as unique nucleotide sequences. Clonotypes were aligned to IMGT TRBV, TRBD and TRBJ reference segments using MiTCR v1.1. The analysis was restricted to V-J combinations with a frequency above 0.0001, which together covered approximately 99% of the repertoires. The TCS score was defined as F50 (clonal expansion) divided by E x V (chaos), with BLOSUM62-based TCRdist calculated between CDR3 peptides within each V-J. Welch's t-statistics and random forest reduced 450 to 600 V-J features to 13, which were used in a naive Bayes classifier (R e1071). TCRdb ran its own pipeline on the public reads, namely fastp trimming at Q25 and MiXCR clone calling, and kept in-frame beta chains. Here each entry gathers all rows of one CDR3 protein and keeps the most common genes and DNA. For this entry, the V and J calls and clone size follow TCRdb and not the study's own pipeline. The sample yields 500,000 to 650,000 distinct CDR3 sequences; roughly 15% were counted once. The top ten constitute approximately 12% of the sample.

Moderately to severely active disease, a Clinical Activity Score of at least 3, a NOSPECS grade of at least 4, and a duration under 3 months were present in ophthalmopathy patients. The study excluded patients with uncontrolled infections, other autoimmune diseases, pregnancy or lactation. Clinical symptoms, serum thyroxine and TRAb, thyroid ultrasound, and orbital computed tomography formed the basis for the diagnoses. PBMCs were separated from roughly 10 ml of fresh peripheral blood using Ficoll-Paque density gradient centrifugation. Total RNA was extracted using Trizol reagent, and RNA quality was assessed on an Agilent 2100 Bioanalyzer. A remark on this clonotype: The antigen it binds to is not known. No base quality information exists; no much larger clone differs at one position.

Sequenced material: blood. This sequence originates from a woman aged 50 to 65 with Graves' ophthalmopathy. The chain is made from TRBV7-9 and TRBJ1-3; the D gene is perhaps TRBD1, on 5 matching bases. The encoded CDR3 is CASRQGTASGNTIYF. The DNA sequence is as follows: TGTGCCAGCCGACAAGGGACCGCCTCTGGAAACACCATATATTTT.